This TCR beta chain was observed in a study of T cell repertoires in cytomegalovirus infection. Study-wide context: Indicated by public TCR beta signatures were CMV infection and matching HLA type. Points from the study as a whole: Adding up the frequency of public TCR beta families identified people who carried CMV plus the relevant HLA. There were HLA-C-restricted CMV-specific TCR beta clonotypes dominating the ex vivo response.

In the case of this clonotype: The antigen remains unidentified.

CDR1 is SGHDN and CDR2 is FVKESK in the germline V gene. With 1 base removed from V and 0 bases from J, the gap between germline ends came to 4 bases. The CDR3 contains 15 residues. TCRdb redid the calling of the reads with MiXCR, one entry per CDR3 protein. The sample contains roughly 120,000 distinct CDR3 sequences, around 28% of which appear only once. The receptor was isolated from a human donor in good health (CMV status not recorded). Some clones in this sample may be carry-over from other donors' samples. The genes are TRBV14 and TRBJ2-6; no definite D call. This specimen was CD8+ T cells from cultured PBMCs, taken from culture after CMV antigen stimulation. The CDR3 loop reads CASSQVNSGANVLTF. DNA of the CDR3: TGTGCCAGCAGCCAAGTCAACTCTGGGGCCAACGTCCTGACTTTC.